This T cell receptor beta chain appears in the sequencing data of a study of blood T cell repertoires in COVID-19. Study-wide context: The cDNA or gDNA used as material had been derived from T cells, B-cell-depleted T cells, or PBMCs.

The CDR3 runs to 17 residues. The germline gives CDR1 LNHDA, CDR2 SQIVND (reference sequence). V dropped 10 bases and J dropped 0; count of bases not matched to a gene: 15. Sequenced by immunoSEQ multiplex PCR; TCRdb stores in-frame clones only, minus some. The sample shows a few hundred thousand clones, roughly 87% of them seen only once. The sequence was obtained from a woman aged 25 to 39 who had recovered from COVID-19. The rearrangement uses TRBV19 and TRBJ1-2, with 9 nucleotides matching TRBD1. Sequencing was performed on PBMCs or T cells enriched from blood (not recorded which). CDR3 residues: CATKSTGTGTSNYGYTF. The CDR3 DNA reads TGTGCCACGAAGTCGACCGGGACAGGGACGTCTAACTATGGCTACACCTTC.